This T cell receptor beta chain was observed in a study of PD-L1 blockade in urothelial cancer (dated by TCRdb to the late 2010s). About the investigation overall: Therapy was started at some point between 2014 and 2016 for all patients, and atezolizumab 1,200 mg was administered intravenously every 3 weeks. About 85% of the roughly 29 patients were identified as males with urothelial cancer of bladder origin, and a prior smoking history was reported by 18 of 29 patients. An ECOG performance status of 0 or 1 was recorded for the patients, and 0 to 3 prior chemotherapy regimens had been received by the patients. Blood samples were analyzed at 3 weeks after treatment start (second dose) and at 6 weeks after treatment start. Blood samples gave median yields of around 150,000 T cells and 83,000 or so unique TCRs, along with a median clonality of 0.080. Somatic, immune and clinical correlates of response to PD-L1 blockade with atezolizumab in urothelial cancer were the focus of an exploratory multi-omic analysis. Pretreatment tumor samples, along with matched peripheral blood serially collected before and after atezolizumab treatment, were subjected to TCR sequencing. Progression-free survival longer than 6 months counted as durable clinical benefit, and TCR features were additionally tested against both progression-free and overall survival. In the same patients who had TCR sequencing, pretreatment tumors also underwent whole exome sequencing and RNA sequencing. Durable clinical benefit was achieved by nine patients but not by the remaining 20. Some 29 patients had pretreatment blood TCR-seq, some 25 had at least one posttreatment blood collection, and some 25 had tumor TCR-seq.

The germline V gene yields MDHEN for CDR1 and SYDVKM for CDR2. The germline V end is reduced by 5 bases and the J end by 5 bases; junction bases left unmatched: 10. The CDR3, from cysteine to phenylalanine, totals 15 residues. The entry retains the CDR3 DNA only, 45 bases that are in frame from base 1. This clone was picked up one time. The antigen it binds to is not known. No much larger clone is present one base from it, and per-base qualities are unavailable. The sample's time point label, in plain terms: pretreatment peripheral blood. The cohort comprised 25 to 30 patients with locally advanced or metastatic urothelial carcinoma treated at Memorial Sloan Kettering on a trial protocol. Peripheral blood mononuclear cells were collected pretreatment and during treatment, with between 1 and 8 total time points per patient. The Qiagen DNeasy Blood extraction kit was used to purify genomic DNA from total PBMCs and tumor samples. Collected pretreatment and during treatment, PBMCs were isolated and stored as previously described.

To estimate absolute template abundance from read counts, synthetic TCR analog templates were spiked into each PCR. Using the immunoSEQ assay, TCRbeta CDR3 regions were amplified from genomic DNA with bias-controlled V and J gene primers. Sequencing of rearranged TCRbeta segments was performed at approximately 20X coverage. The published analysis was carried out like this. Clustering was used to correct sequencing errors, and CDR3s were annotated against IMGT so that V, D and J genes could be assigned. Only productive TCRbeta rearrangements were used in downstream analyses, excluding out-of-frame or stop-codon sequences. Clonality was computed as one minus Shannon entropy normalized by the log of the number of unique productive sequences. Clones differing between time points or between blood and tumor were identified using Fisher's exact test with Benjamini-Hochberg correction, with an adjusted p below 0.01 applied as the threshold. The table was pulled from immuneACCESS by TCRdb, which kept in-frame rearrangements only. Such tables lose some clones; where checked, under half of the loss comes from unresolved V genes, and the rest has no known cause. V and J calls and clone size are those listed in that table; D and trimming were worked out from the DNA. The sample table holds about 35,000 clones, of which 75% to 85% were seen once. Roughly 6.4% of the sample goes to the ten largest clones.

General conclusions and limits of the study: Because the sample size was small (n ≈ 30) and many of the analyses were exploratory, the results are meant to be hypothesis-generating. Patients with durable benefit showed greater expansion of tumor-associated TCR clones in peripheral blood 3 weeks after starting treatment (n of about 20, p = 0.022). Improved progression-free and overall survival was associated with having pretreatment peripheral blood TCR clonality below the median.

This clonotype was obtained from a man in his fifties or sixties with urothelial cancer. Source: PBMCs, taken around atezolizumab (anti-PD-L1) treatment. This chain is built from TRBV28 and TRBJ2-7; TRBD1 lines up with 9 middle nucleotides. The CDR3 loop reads CASSPQGQGRDEQYF. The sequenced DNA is TGTGCCAGCAGTCCGCAGGGACAGGGTAGGGACGAGCAGTACTTC.